The sequence of this T cell receptor beta chain was determined in a study of blood T cell repertoires in COVID-19. About the research overall: COVID-19 samples collected from the United States, Italy and Spain covered acute and convalescent phases. T cells, B-cell-depleted T cells, or PBMCs supplied cDNA or gDNA.

As originally analysed: Reference gene primer amplification gave estimated nucleated cell counts. Method: immunoSEQ multiplex PCR; TCRdb's copy keeps in-frame clones and lacks some. D and trimming come from the DNA, and the V and J calls and clone size come from that table. The sample has about 180,000 clones; approximately 87% are singletons. This CDR3 has 14 amino acids. V was pared by 7 bases and J by 6 bases, with 9 bases of the junction left unmatched. Germline assignment: CDR1 LGHDT and CDR2 YNNKEL (reference sequence). The source material was peripheral blood. This receptor was taken from a man in his 70s with active or convalescent COVID-19. The chain employs TRBV3-1 (or the pseudogene TRBV3-2) and TRBJ2-7; 10 bases align to TRBD2. The CDR3 here is CASTLGLAGVEQYF. The CDR3 region has the DNA TGTGCCAGCACCCTAGGGCTAGCGGGAGTCGAGCAGTACTTC.